These 29 T cell receptor beta chains share one sample of origin, sequenced in a study of T cell responses to AZD1222 COVID-19 vaccine. Only in-frame clones appear in the TCRdb table, and some are missing; sequencing was by immunoSEQ multiplex PCR. The repertoire holds 110,000 or so clones, with more than 75% as singletons. The sample in question was peripheral blood, obtained 28 days after the second AZD1222 dose. These receptors were collected from an adult who received the AZD1222 COVID-19 vaccine.

V and J are TRBV19 and TRBJ1-4; D is perhaps TRBD1 (6 bases). The CDR3 extends over 15 amino acids. V lost 5 bases and J 7 bases, leaving 17 bases between the germline ends. Germline CDR1 is LNHDA and CDR2 is SQIVND (reference sequence). The CDR3 region is CASSLVGATGEKLFF. CDR3 in DNA: TGTGCCAGTAGTCTGGTGGGGGCGACGGGTGAAAAACTGTTTTTT.

The chain combines TRBV5-1 with TRBJ2-7, with 8 bases lining up with TRBD1. Germline CDR1 and CDR2: SGHRS and YFSETQ. The ends lost 4 bases at V and 3 bases at J; junction bases unmatched: 3. The CDR3 runs to 13 residues. CDR3 nucleotide sequence: TGCGCCAGCAGCCGGACAGGGAACTACGAGCAGTACTTC. It specifies CASSRTGNYEQYF.

The chain has TRBV13 and TRBJ1-4; the match to TRBD1 covers 10 bases. Trimming took 5 bases from V and 10 from J; bases not matched to a gene: 10. CDR1 PRHDT and CDR2 FYEKMQ come from the germline V gene (reference sequence). The CDR3 consists of 15 residues. The CDR3 nucleotides read TGTGCCAGCAGCCCACCGGGACAGGGGTTTGGAAAACTGTTTTTT. Protein product: CASSPPGQGFGKLFF.

The genes are TRBV7-9 and TRBJ2-1; D possibly corresponds to TRBD2 (6 bases). Between the trimmed V and J ends, which lost 6 bases and 7 bases, there was a span of 10 bases. Per the germline V gene, CDR1 is SEHNR and CDR2 is FQNEAQ (reference sequence). CDR3 length: 12 amino acids. The DNA for the CDR3 is TGTGCCAGCAGACGTAGCGGAAATGAGCAGTTCTTC. It yields the protein CASRRSGNEQFF.

CDR3 residues: CASNPRQGARYGYTF. The CDR3 region has the DNA TGTGCCAGTAACCCTCGACAGGGGGCGCGATATGGCTACACCTTC. This chain uses TRBV19 with TRBJ1-2, with 10 bases matching TRBD1. CDR1 is LNHDA and CDR2 is SQIVND in the germline V gene (reference sequence). The CDR3 extends over 15 amino acids. The J segment lost 5 bases and the V segment lost 7 bases, leaving 10 bases of the junction unmatched.

V usage is TRBV4-2 and J usage is TRBJ2-7; D call uncertain. V was shortened by 1 base and J by 2 bases, with 3 bases between the two germline ends. This CDR3 region has 12 residues. Germline lookup yields CDR1 LGHNA and CDR2 YNFKEQ. The CDR3 region is CASSQGTYEQYF. The CDR3 nucleotides read TGTGCCAGCAGCCAAGGGACCTACGAGCAGTACTTC.

The chain carries TRBV30 and TRBJ2-7; D perhaps matches TRBD2 (6 bases). Germline V gives CDR1 GTSNPN, CDR2 SVGIG (reference sequence). V lost 2 bases, J lost 0 bases, and 11 bases lay in between. The CDR3 consists of 14 residues. The CDR3 loop is CAWSSGGSSYEQYF. CDR3 nucleotides: TGTGCCTGGAGTTCTGGGGGGAGCTCCTACGAGCAGTACTTC. The full variable domain, in which reference TRBV30 and TRBJ2-7 provide the parts outside the CDR3, is SQTIHQWPATLVQPVGSPLSLECTVEGTSNPNLYWYRQAAGRGLQLLFYSVGIGQISSEVPQNLSASRPQDRQFILSSKKLLLSDSGFYLCAWSSGGSSYEQYFGPGTRLTVT.

The chain couples TRBV7-6 to TRBJ2-3, with 8 bases fitting TRBD2. Germline V gene data show CDR1 as SGHVS and CDR2 as FNYEAQ. After removal of 1 base from V and 2 bases from J, the junction contained 5 bases not matched to a gene. This CDR3 region has 16 residues. The DNA of the CDR3 is TGTGCCAGCAGCTTAGGAGGAGCGGGAGTCACAGATACGCAGTATTTT. This gives the protein CASSLGGAGVTDTQYF.

The CDR3 region has the DNA TGTGCCAGCAGCTCCACAAGGGGGACCTATGGCTACACCTTC. Translating it yields CASSSTRGTYGYTF. This rearrangement joins TRBV6-6 to TRBJ1-2; possibly TRBD1 for D (6 bases). The CDR3 runs to 14 residues. Trimming shortened V by 6 bases and J by 4 bases, and 15 bases separated the two germline ends. Germline CDR1 reads MNHNY; CDR2 reads SVGAGI (reference sequence).

The chain combines TRBV5-4 with TRBJ1-6; weak D call: TRBD1 (6 bases). The CDR3 contains 14 residues. The ends were cut back, 4 bases at V and 5 bases at J, with 10 bases in the middle. CDR1 SGHNT and CDR2 YYREEE come from the germline V gene (reference sequence). CDR3 in amino acids: CASSPGGHNSPLHF. CDR3 nucleotide sequence: TGTGCCAGCAGCCCGGGGGGCCATAATTCACCCCTCCACTTT. The entire variable domain, with the rest obtained from reference TRBV5-4 and TRBJ1-6, is as follows: ETGVTQSPTHLIKTRGQQVTLRCSSQSGHNTVSWYQQALGQGPQFIFQYYREEENGRGNFPPRFSGLQFPNYSSELNVNALELDDSALYLCASSPGGHNSPLHFGNGTRLTVT.

This clone has just one count. CDR3 in DNA: TGTGCCAGTAATGTGAACACTGAAGCTTTCTTT. This sequence encodes CASNVNTEAFF. The gene calls are TRBV19 and TRBJ1-1; D gene uncertain. Per the germline V gene, CDR1 is LNHDA and CDR2 is SQIVND (reference sequence). CDR3 size: 11 residues. Trimming removed 7 bases from V and 0 bases from J, with 3 bases in between. The whole variable domain, filled in from reference TRBV19 and TRBJ1-1, reads DGGITQSPKYLFRKEGQNVTLSCEQNLNHDAMYWYRQDPGQGLRLIYYSQIVNDFQKGDIAEGYSVSREKKESFPLTVTSAQKNPTAFYLCASNVNTEAFFGQGTRLTVV.

V gene TRBV2 combines with J gene TRBJ1-4; TRBD1 might be the D (5 bases). The CDR3 loop spans 14 amino acids. V lost 6 bases and J lost 8, with 16 bases in between. From germline, CDR1 is SNHLY and CDR2 FYNNEI. CDR3 region: CASSSREGLEKLFF. CDR3 DNA: TGTGCCAGCAGCTCGAGGGAGGGGCTCGAAAAACTGTTTTTT.

Details on this clone: Additional DNA sequences in this sample encode the identical CDR3. As DNA, the CDR3 is TGTGCTACCCGTACGACAGTTCCTTATGGCTACACCTTC. Translation gives CATRTTVPYGYTF. J is TRBJ1-2 and V is TRBV27; D may be TRBD1 (5 bases). Germline V gene sequence: CDR1 MNHEY, CDR2 SMNVEV (reference sequence). The CDR3 spans 13 residues.

The CDR3 DNA is TGTGCCAGCAGTTTGGCCGCTTGGCAGCCCCAGCATTTT. Protein product: CASSLAAWQPQHF. This chain joins TRBV27 and TRBJ1-5, with D unclear. Germline values: CDR1 MNHEY, CDR2 SMNVEV (reference sequence). There are 13 residues in the CDR3. The V end lost 3 bases, the J end lost 7 bases, and 10 bases lay between the germline ends.

The chain uses TRBV6-5 and TRBJ2-7; 8 bases are shared with TRBD1. The CDR3 is 15 amino acids. CDR1 is MNHEY and CDR2 is SVGAGI in the germline V gene. The V and J ends lost 2 bases and 3 bases, in that order; junction bases with no gene match: 6. In nucleotides, the CDR3 is TGTGCCAGCAGTTACCCGGGACAGGTTCGCTACGAGCAGTACTTC. It encodes CASSYPGQVRYEQYF.

This clone was found a few times. The J gene is TRBJ1-3, the V gene TRBV7-9; D is unresolved. CDR1 and CDR2 (germline): SEHNR, FQNEAQ (reference sequence). The germline V and J ends were trimmed by 5 bases and 0 bases, with 8 bases remaining between them. The CDR3 contains 14 residues. DNA for the CDR3: TGTGCCAGCAGCCCTGTGGGCTCTGGAAACACCATATATTTT. Protein sequence: CASSPVGSGNTIYF.

The chain has TRBV7-9 and TRBJ1-2; 7 bases align to TRBD1. The junction had 3 bases not matched to a gene; V was cut back by 1 base and J by 1 base. The CDR3 length is 15 residues. Germline V gives CDR1 SEHNR, CDR2 FQNEAQ (reference sequence). In DNA, the CDR3 is TGTGCCAGCAGCTTAGGGGGACAGCTTAACTATGGCTACACCTTC. It encodes CASSLGGQLNYGYTF.

Details on this clone: Distinct nucleotide sequences in the sample also encode this CDR3. J is TRBJ1-1 and V is TRBV9; unclear D gene. V was shortened by 0 bases and J by 2 bases, with 8 bases between the two germline ends. The germline V gene encodes CDR1 SGDLS and CDR2 YYNGEE. This CDR3 comprises 14 residues. The CDR3 coding sequence is TGTGCCAGCAGCGTAGAGGGCACCAACACTGAAGCTTTCTTT. Encoded protein: CASSVEGTNTEAFF.

This chain uses TRBV27 with TRBJ2-2; 9 bases fit TRBD2. Germline V lookup: CDR1 MNHEY, CDR2 SMNVEV (reference sequence). The CDR3 covers 17 residues. Unmatched junction bases numbered 6, after V lost 0 bases and J lost 4 bases. CDR3 nucleotide sequence: TGTGCCAGCAGTTTATCCGGGCTAGCGGGGATCACCGGGGAGCTGTTTTTT. This translates into CASSLSGLAGITGELFF.

This chain joins TRBV18 and TRBJ1-1; D uncertain. The CDR3 sequence is 15 residues long. Per germline, CDR1 KGHSH and CDR2 LQKENI. Trimming removed 0 bases from V and 1 base from J, with 9 bases in between. Written as DNA, the CDR3 is TGTGCCAGCTCACCACCCGCTTTGACGAACACTGAAGCTTTCTTT. Its protein product is CASSPPALTNTEAFF.

This chain uses TRBV6-4 with TRBJ1-1; tentatively, D is TRBD1 (5 bases). The germline V gene encodes CDR1 MRHNA and CDR2 SNTAGT. Between the trimmed V and J ends, which lost 6 bases and 0 bases, there was a span of 8 bases. The CDR3 is 13 residues long. CDR3 DNA: TGTGCCAGCAGATTACAGGTGAACACTGAAGCTTTCTTT. Translated, it gives CASRLQVNTEAFF.

V is TRBV12-3 or TRBV12-4 and J is TRBJ1-1, with D perhaps TRBD1 (5 bases). The length of the CDR3 is 11 residues. Between the trimmed V and J ends, which lost 6 bases and 11 bases, there was a span of 13 bases. CDR3 sequence: CASRSLGRAFF. The CDR3 DNA reads as TGTGCCAGCAGGTCTCTGGGACGGGCTTTCTTT.

The genes are TRBV4-2 and TRBJ2-1, with 10 bases that match TRBD2. The CDR3 spans 18 residues. V was pared by 4 bases and J by 6 bases, with 15 bases of the junction left unmatched. Germline assignment: CDR1 LGHNA and CDR2 YNFKEQ. CDR3 region: CASSRTDRLAGGANEQFF. The CDR3 DNA reads as TGTGCCAGCAGCCGAACGGACAGACTAGCGGGTGGGGCCAATGAGCAGTTCTTC.

This clone was found once. The V gene is TRBV28, the J gene TRBJ1-3, with TRBD1 matching 7 bases. V lost 6 bases and J lost 4; bases outside the gene matches: 9. CDR1 is MDHEN, CDR2 SYDVKM, per germline. This CDR3 spans 15 amino acids. CDR3 residues: CASSLGGLVGNTIYF. The CDR3 DNA sequence: TGTGCCAGCAGCTTAGGGGGCCTGGTCGGAAACACCATATATTTT. Together with reference TRBV28 and TRBJ1-3, the CDR3 gives the full variable domain: DVKVTQSSRYLVKRTGEKVFLECVQDMDHENMFWYRQDPGLGLRLIYFSYDVKMKEKGDIPEGYSVSREKKERFSLILESASTNQTSMYLCASSLGGLVGNTIYFGEGSWLTVV.

CDR3 loop: CASSLKSAGVNGYTF. The CDR3 bases are TGTGCCAGCAGCTTAAAATCGGCAGGGGTTAATGGCTACACCTTC. The chain joins TRBV7-2 to TRBJ1-2, with D maybe TRBD1 (6 bases). With 2 bases removed from V and 6 bases from J, the gap between germline ends came to 16 bases. CDR3 length: 15 amino acids. Germline V lookup: CDR1 SGHTA, CDR2 FQGNSA.

This clone was picked up one time. This chain joins TRBV6-5 and TRBJ1-5; D ambiguous. Germline V gives CDR1 MNHEY, CDR2 SVGAGI. This CDR3 spans 12 amino acids. V lost 8 bases and J lost 7, with 12 bases in between. The CDR3 region has the DNA TGTGCCAGCGGCCGACTGCGGCAGCCCCAGCATTTT. It specifies CASGRLRQPQHF.

This chain uses TRBV29-1 with TRBJ1-1; D remains unclear. Trimming stripped 7 bases from V and 3 bases from J, with 9 bases between. The CDR3 has 11 amino acids. Germline values: CDR1 SQVTM, CDR2 ANQGSEA. CDR3: CSGEGDTEAFF. The CDR3 nucleotides are TGCAGCGGTGAGGGTGACACTGAAGCTTTCTTT.

The V and J genes are TRBV6-5 and TRBJ2-3, with TRBD1 as a possible D gene (6 bases). Looked up from germline, CDR1 is MNHEY and CDR2 is SVGAGI. The CDR3 runs 14 residues. V was clipped by 10 bases and J by 3 bases, with 17 bases between them. CDR3 region: CATTGSRRTDTQYF. In nucleotides, the CDR3 is TGTGCCACCACAGGGAGTCGCAGGACAGATACGCAGTATTTT.

V is TRBV7-3 and J is TRBJ2-5; 7 bases match TRBD2. Germline-derived CDR1 and CDR2 are SGHTA and FQGTGA. The V segment lost 2 bases and the J segment 4 bases; nucleotides outside the gene matches: 19. The CDR3 extends over 19 amino acids. CDR3 residues: CASSLGTRGSRGGGETQYF. In nucleotides, the CDR3 is TGTGCCAGCAGCTTAGGGACCCGGGGTTCGAGAGGCGGGGGAGAGACCCAGTACTTC.